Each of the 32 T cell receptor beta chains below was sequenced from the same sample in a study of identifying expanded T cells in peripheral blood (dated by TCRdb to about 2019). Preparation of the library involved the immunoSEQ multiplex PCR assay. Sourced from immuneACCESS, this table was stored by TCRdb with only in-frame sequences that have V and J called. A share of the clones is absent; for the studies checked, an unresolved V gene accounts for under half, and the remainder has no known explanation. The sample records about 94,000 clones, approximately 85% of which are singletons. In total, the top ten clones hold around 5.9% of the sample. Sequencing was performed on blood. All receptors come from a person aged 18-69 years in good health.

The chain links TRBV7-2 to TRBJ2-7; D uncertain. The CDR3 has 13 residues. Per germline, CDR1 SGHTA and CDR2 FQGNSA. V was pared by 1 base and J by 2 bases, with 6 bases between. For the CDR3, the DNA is TGTGCCAGCAGCTTAGGGATCGCCTACGAGCAGTACTTC. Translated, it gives CASSLGIAYEQYF.

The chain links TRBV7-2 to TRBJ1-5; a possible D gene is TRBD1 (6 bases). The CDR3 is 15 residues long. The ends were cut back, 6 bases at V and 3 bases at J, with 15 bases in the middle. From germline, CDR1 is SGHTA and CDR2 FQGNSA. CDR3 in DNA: TGTGCCAGCAGTCCACAGGGTACTAACAATCAGCCCCAGCATTTT. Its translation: CASSPQGTNNQPQHF.

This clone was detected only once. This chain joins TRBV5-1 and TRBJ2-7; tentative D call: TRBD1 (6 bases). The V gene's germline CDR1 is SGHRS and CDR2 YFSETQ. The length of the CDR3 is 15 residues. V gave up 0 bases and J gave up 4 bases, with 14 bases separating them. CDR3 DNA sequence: TGCGCCAGCAGCTTGGACAGGGCATTAGAGTACGAGCAGTACTTC. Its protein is CASSLDRALEYEQYF. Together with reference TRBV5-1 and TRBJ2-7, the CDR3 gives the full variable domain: KAGVTQTPRYLIKTRGQQVTLSCSPISGHRSVSWYQQTPGQGLQFLFEYFSETQRNKGNFPGRFSGRQFSNSRSEMNVSTLELGDSALYLCASSLDRALEYEQYFGPGTRLTVT.

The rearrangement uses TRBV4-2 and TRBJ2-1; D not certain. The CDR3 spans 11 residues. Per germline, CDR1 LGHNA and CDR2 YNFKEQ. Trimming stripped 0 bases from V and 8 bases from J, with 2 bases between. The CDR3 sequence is CASSQEDEQFF. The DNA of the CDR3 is TGTGCCAGCAGCCAAGAGGATGAGCAGTTCTTC.

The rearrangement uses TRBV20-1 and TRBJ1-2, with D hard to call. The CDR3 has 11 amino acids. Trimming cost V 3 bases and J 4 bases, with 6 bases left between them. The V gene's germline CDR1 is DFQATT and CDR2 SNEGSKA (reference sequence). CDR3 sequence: CSASGLYGYTF. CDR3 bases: TGCAGTGCTAGTGGTCTCTATGGCTACACCTTC.

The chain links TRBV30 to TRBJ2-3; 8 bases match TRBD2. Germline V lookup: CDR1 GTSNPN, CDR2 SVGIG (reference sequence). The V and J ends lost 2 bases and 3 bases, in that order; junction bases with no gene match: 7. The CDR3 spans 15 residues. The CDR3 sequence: CAWSLAGGTTDTQYF. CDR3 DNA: TGTGCCTGGAGTTTGGCGGGGGGAACAACAGATACGCAGTATTTT.

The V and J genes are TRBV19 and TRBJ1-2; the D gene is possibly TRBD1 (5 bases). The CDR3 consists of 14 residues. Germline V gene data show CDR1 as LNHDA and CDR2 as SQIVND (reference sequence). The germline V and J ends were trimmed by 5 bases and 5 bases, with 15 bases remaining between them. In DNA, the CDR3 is TGTGCCAGTAGTGTATTAACAGGTCCTTATGGCTACACCTTC. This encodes CASSVLTGPYGYTF.

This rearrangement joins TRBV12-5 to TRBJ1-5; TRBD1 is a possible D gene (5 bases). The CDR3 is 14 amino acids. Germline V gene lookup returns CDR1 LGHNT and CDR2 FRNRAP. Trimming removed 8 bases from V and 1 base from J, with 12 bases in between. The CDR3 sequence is CASLSGHSNQPQHF. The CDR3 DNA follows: TGTGCTAGTCTTTCGGGGCACAGCAATCAGCCCCAGCATTTT.

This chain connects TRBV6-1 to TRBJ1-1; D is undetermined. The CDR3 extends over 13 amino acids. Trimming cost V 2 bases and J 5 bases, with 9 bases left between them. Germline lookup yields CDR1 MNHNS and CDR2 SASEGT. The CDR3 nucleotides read TGTGCCAGCAGTGAACCGGCGCGGACTGAAGCTTTCTTT. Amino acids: CASSEPARTEAFF.

The DNA for the CDR3 is TGTGCCAGCAGTGAACGTCTATCTGGGGCCAACGTCCTGACTTTC. Protein product: CASSERLSGANVLTF. The J gene is TRBJ2-6, the V gene TRBV2; D not resolved. Trimming removed 2 bases from V and 1 base from J, with 6 bases in between. The germline V gene encodes CDR1 SNHLY and CDR2 FYNNEI. This CDR3 has 15 amino acids.

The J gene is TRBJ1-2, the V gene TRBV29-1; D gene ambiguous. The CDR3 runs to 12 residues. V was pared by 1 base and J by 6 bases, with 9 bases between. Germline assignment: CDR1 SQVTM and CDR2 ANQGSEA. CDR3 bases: TGCAGCGTTGAAGGGACGGAAGATGGCTACACCTTC. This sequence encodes CSVEGTEDGYTF.

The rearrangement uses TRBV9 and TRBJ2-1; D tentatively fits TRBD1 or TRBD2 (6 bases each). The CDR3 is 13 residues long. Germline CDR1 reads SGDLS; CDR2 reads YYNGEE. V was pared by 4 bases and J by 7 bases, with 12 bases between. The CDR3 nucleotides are TGTGCCAGCAGCTCCGGAGGGGGGAATGAGCAGTTCTTC. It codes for CASSSGGGNEQFF.

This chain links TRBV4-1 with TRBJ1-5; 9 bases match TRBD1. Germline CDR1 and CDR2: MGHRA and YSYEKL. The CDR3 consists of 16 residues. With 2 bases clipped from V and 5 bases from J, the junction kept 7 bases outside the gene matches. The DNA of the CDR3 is TGCGCCAGCAGCCAAAGCCCGGGACAGGGTTATCAGCCCCAGCATTTT. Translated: CASSQSPGQGYQPQHF.

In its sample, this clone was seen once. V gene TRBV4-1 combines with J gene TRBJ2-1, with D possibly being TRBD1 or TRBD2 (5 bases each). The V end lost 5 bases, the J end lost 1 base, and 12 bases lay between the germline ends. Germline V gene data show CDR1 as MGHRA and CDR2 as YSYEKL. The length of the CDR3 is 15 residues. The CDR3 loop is CASSTRDGSYNEQFF. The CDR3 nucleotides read TGCGCCAGCAGCACCCGGGACGGGTCCTACAATGAGCAGTTCTTC.

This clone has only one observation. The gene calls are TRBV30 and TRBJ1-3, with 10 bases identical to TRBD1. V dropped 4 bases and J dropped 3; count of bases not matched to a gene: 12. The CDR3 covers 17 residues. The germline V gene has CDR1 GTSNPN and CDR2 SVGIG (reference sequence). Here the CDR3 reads CAWIRDRGALGGNTIYF. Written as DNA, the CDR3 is TGTGCCTGGATACGGGACAGGGGCGCTCTTGGTGGAAACACCATATATTTT.

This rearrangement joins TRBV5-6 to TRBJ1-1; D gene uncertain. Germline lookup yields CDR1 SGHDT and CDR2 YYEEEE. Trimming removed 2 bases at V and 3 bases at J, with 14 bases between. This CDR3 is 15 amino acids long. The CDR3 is CASSFRTLKDTEAFF. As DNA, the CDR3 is TGTGCCAGCAGCTTTAGGACGCTAAAGGACACTGAAGCTTTCTTT.

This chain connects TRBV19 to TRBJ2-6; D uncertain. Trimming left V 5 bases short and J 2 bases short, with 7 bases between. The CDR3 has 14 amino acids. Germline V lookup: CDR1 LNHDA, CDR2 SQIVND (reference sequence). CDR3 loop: CASSAIAGANVLTF. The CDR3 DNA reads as TGTGCCAGTAGTGCGATCGCTGGGGCCAACGTCCTGACTTTC. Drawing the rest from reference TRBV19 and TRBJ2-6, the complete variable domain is DGGITQSPKYLFRKEGQNVTLSCEQNLNHDAMYWYRQDPGQGLRLIYYSQIVNDFQKGDIAEGYSVSREKKESFPLTVTSAQKNPTAFYLCASSAIAGANVLTFGAGSRLTVL.

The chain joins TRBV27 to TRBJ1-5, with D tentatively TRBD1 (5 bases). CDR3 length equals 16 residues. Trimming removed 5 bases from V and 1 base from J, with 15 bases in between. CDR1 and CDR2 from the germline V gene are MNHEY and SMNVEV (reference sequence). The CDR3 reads CASSVSWGGSNQPQHF. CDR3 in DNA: TGTGCCAGCAGTGTAAGCTGGGGGGGGAGCAATCAGCCCCAGCATTTT.

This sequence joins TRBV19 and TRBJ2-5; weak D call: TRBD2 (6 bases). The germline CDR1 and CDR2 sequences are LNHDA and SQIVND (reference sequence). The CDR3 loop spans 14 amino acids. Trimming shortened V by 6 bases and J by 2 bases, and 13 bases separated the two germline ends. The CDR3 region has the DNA TGTGCCAGTAGCCGCGGGGCAGGGCAAGAGACCCAGTACTTC. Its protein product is CASSRGAGQETQYF.

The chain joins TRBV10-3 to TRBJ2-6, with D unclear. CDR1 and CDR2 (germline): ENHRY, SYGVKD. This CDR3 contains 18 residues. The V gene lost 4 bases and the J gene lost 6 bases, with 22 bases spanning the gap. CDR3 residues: CAISGGLGGNPKANVLTF. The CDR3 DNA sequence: TGTGCCATCAGTGGGGGTCTCGGCGGAAACCCTAAGGCCAACGTCCTGACTTTC.

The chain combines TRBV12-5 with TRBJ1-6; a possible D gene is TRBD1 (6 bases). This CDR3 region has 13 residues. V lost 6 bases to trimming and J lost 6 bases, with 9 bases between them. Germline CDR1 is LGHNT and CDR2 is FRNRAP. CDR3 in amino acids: CASGGGSNSPLHF. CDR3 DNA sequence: TGTGCTAGTGGAGGGGGAAGTAATTCACCCCTCCACTTT.

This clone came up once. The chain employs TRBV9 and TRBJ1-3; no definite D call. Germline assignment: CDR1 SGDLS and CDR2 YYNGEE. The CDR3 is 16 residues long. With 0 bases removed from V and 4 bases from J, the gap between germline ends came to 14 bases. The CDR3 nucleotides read TGTGCCAGCAGCGTAGCTGAAGGACCCGCAGGAAACACCATATATTTT. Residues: CASSVAEGPAGNTIYF.

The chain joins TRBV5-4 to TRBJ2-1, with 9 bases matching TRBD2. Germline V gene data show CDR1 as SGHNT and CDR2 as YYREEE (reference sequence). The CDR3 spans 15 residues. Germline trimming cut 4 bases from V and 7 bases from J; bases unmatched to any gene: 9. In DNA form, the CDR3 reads TGTGCCAGCAGCGGCGGGAGGGCCCTTGCGAATGAGCAGTTCTTC. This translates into CASSGGRALANEQFF.

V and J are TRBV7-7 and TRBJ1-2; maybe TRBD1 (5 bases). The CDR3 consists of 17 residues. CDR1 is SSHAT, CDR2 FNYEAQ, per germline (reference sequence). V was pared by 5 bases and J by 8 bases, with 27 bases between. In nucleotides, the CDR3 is TGTGCCAGCAGCCCCCCGTCAGGGAAAATATGGAGGACGGGCTACACCTTC. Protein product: CASSPPSGKIWRTGYTF.

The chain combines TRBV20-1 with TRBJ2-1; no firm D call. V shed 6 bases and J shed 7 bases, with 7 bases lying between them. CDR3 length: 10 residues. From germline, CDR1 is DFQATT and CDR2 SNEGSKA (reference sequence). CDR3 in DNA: TGCAGTGCCCAATTTAATGAGCAGTTCTTC. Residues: CSAQFNEQFF.

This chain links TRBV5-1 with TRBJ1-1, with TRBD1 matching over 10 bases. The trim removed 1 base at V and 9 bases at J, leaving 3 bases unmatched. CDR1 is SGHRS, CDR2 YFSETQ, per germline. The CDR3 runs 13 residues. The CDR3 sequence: CASSLMGQGKAFF. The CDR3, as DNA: TGCGCCAGCAGCTTGATGGGACAGGGGAAAGCTTTCTTT.

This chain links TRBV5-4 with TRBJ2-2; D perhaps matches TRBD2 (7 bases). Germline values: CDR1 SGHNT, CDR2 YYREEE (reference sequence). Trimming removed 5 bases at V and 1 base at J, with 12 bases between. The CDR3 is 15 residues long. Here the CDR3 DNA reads TGTGCCAGCAGTACAGGGAGGGTGAACACCGGGGAGCTGTTTTTT. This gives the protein CASSTGRVNTGELFF.

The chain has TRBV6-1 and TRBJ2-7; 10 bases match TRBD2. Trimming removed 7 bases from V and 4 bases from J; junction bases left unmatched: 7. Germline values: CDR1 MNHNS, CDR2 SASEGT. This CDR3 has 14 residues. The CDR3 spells CASTPLAGPYEQYF. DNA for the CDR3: TGTGCCAGCACTCCACTAGCGGGACCATACGAGCAGTACTTC.

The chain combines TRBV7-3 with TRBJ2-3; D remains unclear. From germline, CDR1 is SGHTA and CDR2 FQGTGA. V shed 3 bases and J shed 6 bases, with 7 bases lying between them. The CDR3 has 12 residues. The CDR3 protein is CASSLTRDTQYF. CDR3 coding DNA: TGTGCCAGCAGCTTGACTCGGGATACGCAGTATTTT.

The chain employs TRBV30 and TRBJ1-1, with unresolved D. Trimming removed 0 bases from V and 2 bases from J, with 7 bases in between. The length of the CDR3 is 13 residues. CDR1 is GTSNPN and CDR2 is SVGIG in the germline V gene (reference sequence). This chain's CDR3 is CAWSVRPNTEAFF. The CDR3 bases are TGTGCCTGGAGTGTTCGACCAAACACTGAAGCTTTCTTT.

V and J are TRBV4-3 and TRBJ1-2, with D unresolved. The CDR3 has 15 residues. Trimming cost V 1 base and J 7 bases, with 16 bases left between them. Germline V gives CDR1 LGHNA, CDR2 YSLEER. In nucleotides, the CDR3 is TGCGCCAGCAGCCAAGCTAGCAGGCGGGCGGTTGGCTACACCTTC. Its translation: CASSQASRRAVGYTF.

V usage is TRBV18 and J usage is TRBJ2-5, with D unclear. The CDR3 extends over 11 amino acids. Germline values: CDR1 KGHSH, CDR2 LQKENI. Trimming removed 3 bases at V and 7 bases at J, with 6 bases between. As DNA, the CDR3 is TGTGCCAGCTCACCCGTGGGGACCCAGTACTTC. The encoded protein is CASSPVGTQYF.